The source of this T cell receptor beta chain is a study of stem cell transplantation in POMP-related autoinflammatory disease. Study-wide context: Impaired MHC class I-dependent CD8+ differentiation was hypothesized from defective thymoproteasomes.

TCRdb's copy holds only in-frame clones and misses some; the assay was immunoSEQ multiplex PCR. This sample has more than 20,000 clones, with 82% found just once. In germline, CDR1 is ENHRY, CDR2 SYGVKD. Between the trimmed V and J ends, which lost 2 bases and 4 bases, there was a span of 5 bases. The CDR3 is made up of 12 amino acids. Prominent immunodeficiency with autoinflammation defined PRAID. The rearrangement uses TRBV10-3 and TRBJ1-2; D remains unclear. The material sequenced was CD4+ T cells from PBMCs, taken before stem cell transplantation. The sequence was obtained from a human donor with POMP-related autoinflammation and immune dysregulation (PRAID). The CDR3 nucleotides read TGTGCCATCAGTGAGAAGGGCTATGGCTACACCTTC. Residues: CAISEKGYGYTF.